A selection of T cell receptor beta chains follows, all from one sample in a study of human T cells and chemical hapten exposure. TCRdb used MiXCR to reprocess the RACE reads, holding one entry per CDR3 protein. The repertoire has some 400,000 distinct CDR3 sequences, more than 4.5% of them found once; the top ten carry approximately 2.8%. The material was whole blood, obtained in connection with sensitization to the hapten diphenylcyclopropenone (DPC). These receptors were obtained from a woman aged 50 to 60 with alopecia areata. Some clones in this sample may be carry-over from other donors' samples. The CDR3 runs from the conserved cysteine through the conserved F or W. Fields, in order: J gene, CDR3 length, clone size, V gene, D gene, CDR3 protein, CDR3 DNA. The D gene is left open where the match is weak. The listing skips clone size in some rows; elsewhere it reads once, few, many or a size class.

TRBJ2-3,14,many,TRBV9,TRBD2,CASTRLAETDTQYF,TGTGCCAGCACCAGACTAGCGGAGACAGATACGCAGTATTTT
TRBJ2-3,14,many,TRBV3-1,.,CASSQEGAEDTQYF,TGTGCCAGCAGCCAAGAGGGGGCAGAAGATACGCAGTATTTT
TRBJ2-1,14,many,TRBV20-1,TRBD2,CSAQKPGLANEQFF,TGCAGTGCCCAGAAACCGGGACTAGCCAATGAGCAGTTCTTC
TRBJ2-7,13,many,TRBV20-1,.,CSARVGQFDEQYF,TGCAGTGCTAGAGTGGGTCAGTTCGACGAGCAGTACTTC
TRBJ2-3,15,many,TRBV4-3,TRBD1,CASSQDLDREGTQYF,TGCGCCAGCAGCCAAGATCTAGACAGGGAAGGTACGCAGTATTTT
TRBJ2-3,17,few,TRBV2,.,CASSEKAGALSTDTQYF,TGTGCCAGCAGTGAAAAGGCGGGGGCCCTTAGCACAGATACGCAGTATTTT
TRBJ2-1,13,.,TRBV6-1,.,CASEKASYNEQFF,TGTGCCAGCGAGAAGGCGTCCTACAATGAGCAGTTCTTC
TRBJ1-2,15,.,TRBV25-1,.,CASSGGGHSGYGYTF,TGTGCCAGCAGTGGGGGGGGTCACAGCGGCTATGGCTACACCTTC
TRBJ1-1,17,few,TRBV14,TRBD1,CASSRIALQGETTEAFF,TGTGCCAGCAGCCGAATAGCCCTACAGGGGGAAACGACTGAAGCTTTCTTT
TRBJ2-5,15,many,TRBV7-9,.,CASSLPGRYQETQYF,TGTGCCAGCAGCTTACCGGGGCGGTACCAAGAGACCCAGTACTTC
TRBJ2-6,15,.,TRBV10-3,.,CAIRGVDSGANVLTF,TGTGCCATCAGGGGGGTTGACTCTGGGGCCAACGTCCTGACTTTC
TRBJ2-3,14,many,TRBV7-9,TRBD1,CASSIRQGSDTQYF,TGTGCCAGCAGCATACGACAGGGCTCAGATACGCAGTATTTT
TRBJ1-1,16,few,TRBV27,TRBD1,CASSYRDRGPGAEAFF,TGTGCCAGCAGTTACCGGGACAGGGGGCCGGGCGCTGAAGCTTTCTTT
TRBJ2-5,16,.,TRBV5-1,TRBD1,CASIPGTGTGEETQYF,TGCGCCAGCATCCCGGGGACCGGGACAGGGGAAGAGACCCAGTACTTC
TRBJ1-2,14,many,TRBV5-1,TRBD1,CASSLEGQGHGYTF,TGCGCCAGCAGCTTGGAAGGACAGGGACATGGCTACACCTTC
TRBJ2-3,20,.,TRBV7-2,TRBD2,CASSLLPGGGRALSTDTQYF,TGTGCCAGCAGCCTACTCCCAGGTGGCGGGAGGGCACTGAGCACAGATACGCAGTATTTT
TRBJ1-1,14,few,TRBV10-3,TRBD1,CAISSGQGDPEAFF,TGTGCCATCAGTTCCGGACAGGGGGACCCTGAAGCTTTCTTT
TRBJ1-5,15,few,TRBV28,.,CASSDQGRSNQPQHF,TGTGCCAGCAGTGACCAGGGACGGAGCAATCAGCCCCAGCATTTT
TRBJ1-2,13,many,TRBV3-1,.,CASSQDRGYGYTF,TGTGCCAGCAGCCAAGACAGGGGCTATGGCTACACCTTC
TRBJ2-7,14,few,TRBV27,TRBD1,CASSFSDRGGEQYF,TGTGCCAGCAGTTTCTCCGACAGGGGCGGCGAGCAGTACTTC
TRBJ1-5,16,many,TRBV3-1,.,CASSLSSRASNQPQHF,TGTGCCAGCAGCCTAAGCTCCAGGGCGAGCAATCAGCCCCAGCATTTT
TRBJ1-5,14,many,TRBV12-3/TRBV12-4,.,CASSFGGVGQPQHF,TGTGCCAGCAGTTTTGGGGGGGTTGGTCAGCCCCAGCATTTT
TRBJ2-7,16,few,TRBV20-1,.,CSARVLGETSPYEQYF,TGCAGTGCTAGAGTCCTAGGGGAAACTTCCCCCTACGAGCAGTACTTC
TRBJ2-7,12,.,TRBV29-1,.,CSVGSSSYEQYF,TGCAGCGTGGGTAGTAGCTCCTACGAGCAGTACTTC
TRBJ1-5,14,.,TRBV28,.,CASRYGRDNQPQHF,TGTGCCAGCAGGTACGGCAGGGATAATCAGCCCCAGCATTTT
TRBJ2-3,18,many,TRBV20-1,TRBD1,CSARVDGGQGDHTDTQYF,TGCAGTGCTAGAGTGGATGGGGGACAGGGGGACCACACAGATACGCAGTATTTT
TRBJ1-1,12,many,TRBV12-3/TRBV12-4,.,CASSLGATEAFF,TGTGCCAGCAGTCTAGGAGCAACTGAAGCTTTCTTT
TRBJ2-5,15,few,TRBV14,TRBD2,CASSQGSGSSETQYF,TGTGCCAGCAGCCAAGGTAGCGGGAGTTCCGAGACCCAGTACTTC
TRBJ2-7,15,many,TRBV9,TRBD2,CASSVGGSGSDEQYF,TGTGCCAGCAGCGTAGGGGGTAGCGGGAGTGACGAGCAGTACTTC
TRBJ2-5,14,many,TRBV11-2,.,CASSLGGLQETQYF,TGTGCCAGCAGCTTAGGCGGCCTACAAGAGACCCAGTACTTC
TRBJ2-7,16,few,TRBV27,TRBD1,CASSPAGTGVSREQYF,TGTGCCAGCAGTCCTGCGGGGACAGGGGTTTCCCGCGAGCAGTACTTC
TRBJ2-3,18,few,TRBV7-6,.,CASSLGTGGSVGTDTQYF,TGTGCCAGCAGCTTAGGTACGGGGGGCTCCGTGGGCACAGATACGCAGTATTTT
TRBJ2-1,15,many,TRBV7-8,.,CASSLAPSVGGEQFF,TGTGCCAGCAGCTTAGCGCCTAGCGTTGGTGGTGAGCAGTTCTTC
TRBJ2-6,19,many,TRBV9,.,CASSGGPAGIASGANVLTF,TGTGCCAGCAGTGGGGGGCCAGCAGGGATAGCCTCTGGGGCCAACGTCCTGACTTTC
TRBJ2-3,14,few,TRBV20-1,TRBD1,CSARKGQGPDTQYF,TGCAGTGCTAGAAAAGGACAGGGACCAGATACGCAGTATTTT
TRBJ2-7,15,many,TRBV2,.,CASRGARQSSYEQYF,TGTGCCAGCAGGGGAGCCCGGCAGTCTTCCTACGAGCAGTACTTC
TRBJ2-1,16,many,TRBV29-1,TRBD2,CSVAGLAGPSYNEQFF,TGCAGCGTTGCGGGACTAGCGGGACCCTCCTACAATGAGCAGTTCTTC
TRBJ1-1,15,many,TRBV12-3/TRBV12-4,TRBD1,CASSQHRGSLIGAFF,TGTGCCAGCAGTCAACACAGGGGTAGCCTCATCGGAGCTTTCTTT
TRBJ2-1,11,many,TRBV7-9,.,CASNPYNEQFF,TGTGCCAGCAACCCTTACAATGAGCAGTTCTTC
TRBJ2-1,14,many,TRBV20-1,TRBD2,CSARTSGGPNEQFF,TGCAGTGCTAGAACTAGCGGGGGGCCAAATGAGCAGTTCTTC
TRBJ2-5,12,few,TRBV6-5,.,CASKSLQETQYF,TGTGCCAGCAAGAGCCTCCAAGAGACCCAGTACTTC
TRBJ1-2,17,many,TRBV29-1,.,CSVEDRGGTTKGYGYTF,TGCAGCGTTGAAGATCGGGGAGGGACTACGAAGGGATATGGCTACACCTTC
TRBJ2-2,17,many,TRBV6-2/TRBV6-3,.,CASRQYPPPGMAGELFF,TGTGCCAGCAGGCAATATCCCCCCCCAGGGATGGCCGGGGAGCTGTTTTTT
TRBJ2-5,15,many,TRBV6-1,.,CASSEASRARGTQYF,TGTGCCAGCAGTGAAGCAAGTAGGGCCCGAGGGACCCAGTACTTC
TRBJ1-1,13,few,TRBV5-1,.,CASSRMGNTEAFF,TGCGCCAGCAGCCGCATGGGGAACACTGAAGCTTTCTTT
TRBJ2-1,14,.,TRBV28,TRBD2,CASTRSGRANEQFF,TGTGCCAGCACCCGTAGCGGGAGGGCAAATGAGCAGTTCTTC
TRBJ1-1,15,many,TRBV28,.,CASSLPGTDGTEAFF,TGTGCCAGCAGTTTACCAGGGACGGACGGCACTGAAGCTTTCTTT
TRBJ2-7,14,many,TRBV12-3/TRBV12-4,TRBD1,CASSKGQENYEQYF,TGTGCCAGCAGTAAGGGACAGGAGAACTACGAGCAGTACTTC
TRBJ1-1,12,many,TRBV12-3/TRBV12-4,.,CASSFGNTEAFF,TGTGCCAGCAGCTTCGGGAACACTGAAGCTTTCTTT
TRBJ2-3,14,.,TRBV12-3/TRBV12-4,TRBD2,CASSSPGRTDTQYF,TGTGCCAGCAGTTCCCCCGGGAGGACAGATACGCAGTATTTT
TRBJ1-5,14,many,TRBV6-6,.,CASKDSLSNQPQHF,TGTGCCAGCAAAGACAGCCTTAGCAATCAGCCCCAGCATTTT